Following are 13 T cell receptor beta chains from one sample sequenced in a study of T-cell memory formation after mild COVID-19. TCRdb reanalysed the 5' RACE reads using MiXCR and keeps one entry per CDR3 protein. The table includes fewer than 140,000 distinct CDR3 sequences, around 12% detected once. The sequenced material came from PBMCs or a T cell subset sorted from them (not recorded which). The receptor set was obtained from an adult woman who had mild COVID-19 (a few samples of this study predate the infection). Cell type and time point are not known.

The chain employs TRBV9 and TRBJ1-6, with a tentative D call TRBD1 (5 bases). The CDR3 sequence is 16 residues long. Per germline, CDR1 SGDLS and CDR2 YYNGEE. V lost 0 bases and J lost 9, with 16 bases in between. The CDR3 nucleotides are TGTGCCAGCAGCGTAGAGGACCCGGGGGTTGGTTCACCCCTCCACTTT. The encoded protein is CASSVEDPGVGSPLHF.

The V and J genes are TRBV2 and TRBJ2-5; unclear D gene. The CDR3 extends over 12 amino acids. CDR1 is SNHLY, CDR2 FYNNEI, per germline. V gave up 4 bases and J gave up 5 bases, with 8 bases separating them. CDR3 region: CASSAIIETQYF. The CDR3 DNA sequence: TGTGCCAGCAGTGCCATTATCGAGACCCAGTACTTC.

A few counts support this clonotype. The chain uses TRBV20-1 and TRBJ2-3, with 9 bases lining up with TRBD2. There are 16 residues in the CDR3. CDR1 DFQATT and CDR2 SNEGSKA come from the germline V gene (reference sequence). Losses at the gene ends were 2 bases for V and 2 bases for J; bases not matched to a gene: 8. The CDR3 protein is CSARKTSGWDTDTQYF. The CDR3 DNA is TGCAGTGCTAGAAAAACTAGCGGGTGGGACACAGATACGCAGTATTTT.

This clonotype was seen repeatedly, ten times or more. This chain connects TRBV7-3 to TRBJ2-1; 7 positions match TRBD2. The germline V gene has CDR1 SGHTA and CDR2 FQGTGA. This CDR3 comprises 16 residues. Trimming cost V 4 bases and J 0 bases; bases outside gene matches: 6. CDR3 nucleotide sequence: TGTGCCAGCAGCTCTAAAGCGGGGAGCTCCTACAATGAGCAGTTCTTC. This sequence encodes CASSSKAGSSYNEQFF.

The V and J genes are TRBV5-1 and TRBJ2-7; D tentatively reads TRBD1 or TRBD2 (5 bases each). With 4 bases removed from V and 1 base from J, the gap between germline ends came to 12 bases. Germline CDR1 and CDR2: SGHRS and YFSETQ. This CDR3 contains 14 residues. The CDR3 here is CASSPFGGSYEQYF. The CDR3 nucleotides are TGCGCCAGCAGCCCCTTTGGGGGTTCCTACGAGCAGTACTTC.

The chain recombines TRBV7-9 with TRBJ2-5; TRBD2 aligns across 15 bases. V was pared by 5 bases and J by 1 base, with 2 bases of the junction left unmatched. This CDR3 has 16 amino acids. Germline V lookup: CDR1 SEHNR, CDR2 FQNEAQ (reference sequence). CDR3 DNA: TGTGCCAGCAGCCGGACTAGCGGGGGGGGCCAAGAGACCCAGTACTTC. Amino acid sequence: CASSRTSGGGQETQYF.

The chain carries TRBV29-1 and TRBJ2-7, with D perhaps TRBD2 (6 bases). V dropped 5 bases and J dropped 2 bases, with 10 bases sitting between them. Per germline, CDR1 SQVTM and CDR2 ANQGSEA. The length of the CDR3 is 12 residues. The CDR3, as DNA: TGCAGCGTTCCGCGGGGACCCTACGAGCAGTACTTC. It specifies CSVPRGPYEQYF.

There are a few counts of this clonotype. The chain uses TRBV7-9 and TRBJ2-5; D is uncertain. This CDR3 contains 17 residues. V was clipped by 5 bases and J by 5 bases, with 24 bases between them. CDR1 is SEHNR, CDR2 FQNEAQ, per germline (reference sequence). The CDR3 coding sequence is TGTGCCAGCAGCCCCCCCGGGCAGGAGTGGAAAGTCGAGACCCAGTACTTC. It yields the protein CASSPPGQEWKVETQYF.

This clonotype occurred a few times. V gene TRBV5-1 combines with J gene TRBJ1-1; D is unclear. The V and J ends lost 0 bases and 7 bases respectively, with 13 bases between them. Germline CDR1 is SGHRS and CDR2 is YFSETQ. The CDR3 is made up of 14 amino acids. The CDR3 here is CASSLDSRGFEAFF. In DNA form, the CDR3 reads TGCGCCAGCAGCTTGGACAGCCGTGGATTTGAAGCTTTCTTT. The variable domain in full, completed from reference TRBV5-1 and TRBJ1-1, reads KAGVTQTPRYLIKTRGQQVTLSCSPISGHRSVSWYQQTPGQGLQFLFEYFSETQRNKGNFPGRFSGRQFSNSRSEMNVSTLELGDSALYLCASSLDSRGFEAFFGQGTRLTVV.

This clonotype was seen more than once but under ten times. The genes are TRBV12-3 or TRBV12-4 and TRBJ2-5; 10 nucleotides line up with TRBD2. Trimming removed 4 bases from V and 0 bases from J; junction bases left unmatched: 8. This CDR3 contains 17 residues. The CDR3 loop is CASSSPSGGQYQETQYF. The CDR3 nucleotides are TGTGCCAGCAGTTCGCCTAGCGGGGGCCAGTACCAAGAGACCCAGTACTTC.

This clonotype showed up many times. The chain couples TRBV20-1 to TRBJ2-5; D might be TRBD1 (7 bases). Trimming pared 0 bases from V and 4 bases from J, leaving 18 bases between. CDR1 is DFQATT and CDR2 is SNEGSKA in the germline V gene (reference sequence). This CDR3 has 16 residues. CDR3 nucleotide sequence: TGCAGTGCTAGAGATCCTTGGGACTCAGGGGGAGAGACCCAGTACTTC. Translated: CSARDPWDSGGETQYF.

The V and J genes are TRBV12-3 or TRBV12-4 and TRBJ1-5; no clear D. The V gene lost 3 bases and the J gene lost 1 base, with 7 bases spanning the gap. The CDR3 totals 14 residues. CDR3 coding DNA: TGTGCCAGCAGTTTGGCGGGGAGCAATCAGCCCCAGCATTTT. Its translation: CASSLAGSNQPQHF.

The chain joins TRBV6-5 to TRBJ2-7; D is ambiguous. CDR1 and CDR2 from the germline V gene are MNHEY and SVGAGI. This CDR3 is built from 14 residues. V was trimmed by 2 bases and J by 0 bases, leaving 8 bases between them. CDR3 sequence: CASSYTAVSYEQYF. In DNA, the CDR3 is TGTGCCAGCAGTTACACAGCCGTCTCCTACGAGCAGTACTTC.